These 31 T cell receptor beta chains share one sample of origin, sequenced in a study of CD8 T cells in Susac syndrome. Random hexamers served to reverse transcribe about 0.5 to 1 ug RNA. Using its own MiXCR run on the immunoSEQ multiplex PCR reads, TCRdb lists one record per CDR3 protein. The data contain about 180,000 distinct CDR3 sequences, approximately 95% of them seen just once; the ten biggest clones take up 0.15% to 0.2%. The sample was CD8+ T cells from PBMCs. The receptors derive from a human donor with multiple sclerosis.

The chain is built from TRBV6-4 and TRBJ2-7; 7 bases map to TRBD1. V lost 10 bases and J lost 3; bases outside the gene matches: 9. Germline V CDR1 and CDR2: MRHNA, SNTAGT. The length of the CDR3 is 13 residues. The CDR3 nucleotides read TGTGCCACCCACCTACAGGGGAACTACGAGCAGTACTTC. This translates into CATHLQGNYEQYF.

The chain uses TRBV9 and TRBJ2-3; no definite D call. CDR1 is SGDLS and CDR2 is YYNGEE in the germline V gene. The CDR3 loop spans 14 amino acids. Trimming took 3 bases from V and 0 from J, leaving 8 bases between them. The CDR3 nucleotides are TGTGCCAGCAGCGCCGCAGAAAGCACAGATACGCAGTATTTT. Translated: CASSAAESTDTQYF.

The chain combines TRBV15 with TRBJ2-7; D possibly corresponds to TRBD1 (5 bases). The CDR3 extends over 13 amino acids. Trimming removed 5 bases at V and 3 bases at J, with 11 bases between. Looked up from germline, CDR1 is LNHNV and CDR2 is YYDKDF (reference sequence). The CDR3 sequence: CATSEKTGYEQYF. CDR3 nucleotide sequence: TGTGCCACCAGCGAAAAAACAGGCTACGAGCAGTACTTC.

The chain joins TRBV6-5 to TRBJ2-7; TRBD1 agrees at 8 bases. Germline V lookup: CDR1 MNHEY, CDR2 SVGAGI. The trim removed 6 bases at V and 2 bases at J, leaving 9 bases unmatched. The CDR3 contains 15 residues. This chain's CDR3 is CASSSEGQVTYEQYF. The CDR3 region has the DNA TGTGCCAGCAGCTCAGAGGGACAGGTCACCTACGAGCAGTACTTC.

V usage is TRBV2 and J usage is TRBJ2-7; D perhaps matches TRBD1 (5 bases). Germline CDR1 reads SNHLY; CDR2 reads FYNNEI. This CDR3 region has 10 residues. Between the trimmed V and J ends, which lost 11 bases and 2 bases, there was a span of 7 bases. CDR3 coding DNA: TGTGCCCAGGGTGCCTACGAGCAGTACTTC. Translating it yields CAQGAYEQYF.

The gene calls are TRBV6-5 and TRBJ2-7; D is possibly TRBD2 (5 bases). V was trimmed by 5 bases and J by 7 bases, leaving 21 bases between them. This CDR3 spans 15 amino acids. Germline loops: CDR1 MNHEY, CDR2 SVGAGI. The CDR3 here is CASSPSGSPWGEQYF. Here the CDR3 DNA reads TGTGCCAGCAGTCCCTCGGGAAGTCCCTGGGGTGAGCAGTACTTC.

The V and J genes are TRBV20-1 and TRBJ2-3; tentative D call: TRBD1 (5 bases). Germline V gene data show CDR1 as DFQATT and CDR2 as SNEGSKA (reference sequence). The CDR3 is 16 residues long. The V end was cut by 1 base, the J end by 4 bases, with 18 bases between. CDR3 bases: TGCAGTGCTAGAGCGGCGGCAGGGATTTATCCAGATACGCAGTATTTT. Translating it yields CSARAAAGIYPDTQYF.

V gene TRBV30 combines with J gene TRBJ1-1; TRBD1 matches 9 bases. The CDR3 sequence is 14 residues long. CDR1 GTSNPN and CDR2 SVGIG come from the germline V gene (reference sequence). The trim removed 5 bases at V and 4 bases at J, leaving 8 bases unmatched. The CDR3 region is CAWFPRQGGTEAFF. In DNA, the CDR3 is TGTGCCTGGTTCCCCCGACAGGGGGGCACTGAAGCTTTCTTT.

The chain links TRBV3-1 to TRBJ2-7; TRBD2 is a possible D gene (5 bases). This CDR3 contains 14 residues. CDR1 is LGHDT, CDR2 YNNKEL, per germline (reference sequence). The V end lost 5 bases, the J end lost 1 base, and 12 bases lay between the germline ends. The CDR3 loop reads CASSDGLSSYEQYF. CDR3 DNA: TGTGCCAGCAGCGACGGACTTTCATCCTACGAGCAGTACTTC.

This chain joins TRBV7-6 and TRBJ2-7; D might be TRBD1 (5 bases). Germline V gives CDR1 SGHVS, CDR2 FNYEAQ. This CDR3 contains 15 residues. Deletions cut 3 bases from V and 0 bases from J, with 12 bases between. In DNA form, the CDR3 reads TGTGCCAGCAGCTTGGGGCCCGTTGGCTCCTACGAGCAGTACTTC. It specifies CASSLGPVGSYEQYF.

This sequence joins TRBV10-3 and TRBJ2-7; the match to TRBD2 covers 9 bases. Germline CDR1 and CDR2: ENHRY and SYGVKD. V was clipped by 3 bases and J by 0 bases; unmatched bases: 3. The length of the CDR3 is 15 residues. CDR3 DNA: TGTGCCATCAGTGACCCTAGCGGGAACTCCTACGAGCAGTACTTC. Amino acid sequence: CAISDPSGNSYEQYF.

This clonotype appeared once. The CDR3 spells CASSQDDPDVSGRTDTQYF. CDR3 DNA: TGTGCCAGCAGCCAAGATGACCCCGACGTTAGCGGGAGGACAGATACGCAGTATTTT. The chain links TRBV3-1 to TRBJ2-3; 10 bases match TRBD2. Germline lookup yields CDR1 LGHDT and CDR2 YNNKEL (reference sequence). The trim removed 0 bases at V and 3 bases at J, leaving 12 bases unmatched. This CDR3 comprises 19 residues.

J is TRBJ2-1 and V is TRBV4-1; 9 bases line up with TRBD2. V was clipped by 4 bases and J by 10 bases; unmatched bases: 11. The CDR3 contains 15 residues. The V gene's germline CDR1 is MGHRA and CDR2 YSYEKL. The CDR3 DNA reads as TGCGCCAGCAGCCCCCTTAGCGGGAGAGAGAGGGAGCAGTTCTTC. Its translation: CASSPLSGREREQFF.

The J gene is TRBJ2-1, the V gene TRBV20-1; no firm D call. This CDR3 spans 12 amino acids. Germline values: CDR1 DFQATT, CDR2 SNEGSKA (reference sequence). CDR3 sequence reads: CSYIDGNNEQFF. Written as DNA, the CDR3 is TGCTCCTATATCGACGGCAACAATGAGCAGTTCTTC.

The chain joins TRBV3-1 to TRBJ2-7, with 9 nucleotides matching TRBD1. CDR3 size: 15 residues. V lost 4 bases, J lost 3 bases, and 7 bases stayed unmatched. Germline CDR1 and CDR2: LGHDT and YNNKEL (reference sequence). CDR3 bases: TGTGCCAGCAGCCTGGGGACAGGGCAAGGCTACGAGCAGTACTTC. Translation: CASSLGTGQGYEQYF.

The chain has TRBV12-5 and TRBJ2-5; 7 nucleotides match TRBD1. The CDR3 is 13 residues long. Germline assignment: CDR1 LGHNT and CDR2 FRNRAP. Losses at the gene ends were 5 bases for V and 4 bases for J; bases not matched to a gene: 4. CDR3 sequence (DNA): TGTGCTAGTGGTATAGGGGGCCCAGAGACCCAGTACTTC. Translated: CASGIGGPETQYF.

This chain joins TRBV9 and TRBJ1-6; TRBD1 matches 9 bases. There are 17 residues in the CDR3. V lost 0 bases, J lost 0 bases, and 1 base stayed unmatched. Germline V gene data show CDR1 as SGDLS and CDR2 as YYNGEE. CDR3 DNA: TGTGCCAGCAGCGTAGGGACAGGGGACTCCTATAATTCACCCCTCCACTTT. Translating gives CASSVGTGDSYNSPLHF.

This sequence joins TRBV25-1 and TRBJ1-3; D uncertain. The CDR3 totals 10 residues. Trimming took off 7 bases at V and 4 bases at J, with 2 bases between the two ends. Germline-derived CDR1 and CDR2 are MGHDK and SYGVNS. Here the CDR3 reads CASKGNTIYF. The CDR3 DNA reads TGTGCCAGCAAAGGAAACACCATATATTTT.

V is TRBV12-3 or TRBV12-4 and J is TRBJ2-7, with a possible D match to TRBD2 (6 bases). This CDR3 has 14 amino acids. The ends were cut back, 6 bases at V and 1 base at J, with 13 bases in the middle. CDR3 in amino acids: CASSPHGGSYEQYF. The CDR3 bases are TGTGCCAGCAGCCCCCACGGGGGATCCTACGAGCAGTACTTC.

The rearrangement joins TRBV15 to TRBJ2-1; 8 nucleotides match TRBD2. Germline trimming cut 7 bases from V and 8 bases from J; bases unmatched to any gene: 7. This CDR3 has 13 residues. Germline CDR1 and CDR2: LNHNV and YYDKDF (reference sequence). As DNA, the CDR3 is TGTGCCACCACCCACGGGGGGGGGTATGAGCAGTTCTTC. It encodes CATTHGGGYEQFF.

About this clonotype itself: Germline is not matched at one junction end, which may reflect a read error. The chain has TRBV13 and TRBJ2-7, with TRBD1 matching 8 bases. Germline V gene data show CDR1 as PRHDT and CDR2 as FYEKMQ (reference sequence). The CDR3 runs to 15 residues. The CDR3 here is CASSIGQGGVYEQYF. CDR3 coding DNA: TGTGCCAGCAGCATAGGACAGGGTGGGGTCTACGAGCAGTACTTC.

The chain has TRBV25-1 and TRBJ2-1; TRBD2 agrees at 8 bases. Germline V gives CDR1 MGHDK, CDR2 SYGVNS. V shed 4 bases, J shed 7 bases, and the junction held 6 bases outside the gene matches. The CDR3 length is 14 residues. DNA for the CDR3: TGTGCCAGCAGTGGGTTGACTAGCGCAAATGAGCAGTTCTTC. Its translation is CASSGLTSANEQFF.

V is TRBV6-5 and J is TRBJ1-1; the D is unclear. V shed 0 bases and J shed 3 bases, with 20 bases lying between them. Germline V gene lookup returns CDR1 MNHEY and CDR2 SVGAGI. The CDR3 length is 18 residues. For the CDR3, the DNA is TGTGCCAGCAGTTACTCGGGAGTTTTTATAGGCCCTCACACTGAAGCTTTCTTT. This sequence encodes CASSYSGVFIGPHTEAFF.

The chain employs TRBV6-5 and TRBJ2-3, with 7 nucleotides matching TRBD1. Germline CDR1 MNHEY, CDR2 SVGAGI. This CDR3 comprises 18 residues. Trimming removed 0 bases from V and 0 bases from J; junction bases left unmatched: 9. For the CDR3, the DNA is TGTGCCAGCAGTTACTCGACGGTGGGGACAGCTAGCACAGATACGCAGTATTTT. It is translated as CASSYSTVGTASTDTQYF.

This chain links TRBV20-1 with TRBJ2-1; either TRBD1 or TRBD2 may fit D (5 bases each). This CDR3 spans 15 amino acids. Trimming left V 3 bases short and J 3 bases short, with 15 bases between. Germline-derived CDR1 and CDR2 are DFQATT and SNEGSKA (reference sequence). The CDR3 reads CSARYSQGVYNEQFF. CDR3 nucleotide sequence: TGCAGTGCTAGGTATTCCCAGGGAGTCTACAATGAGCAGTTCTTC.

This chain links TRBV11-2 with TRBJ2-7, with 7 nucleotides matching TRBD1. The length of the CDR3 is 14 residues. The germline V gene has CDR1 SGHAT and CDR2 FQNNGV. V shed 5 bases and J 2 bases; nucleotides not matched to a gene: 6. The CDR3 loop reads CASSGDSGPYEQYF. The CDR3 bases are TGTGCCAGCAGCGGGGACAGCGGACCCTACGAGCAGTACTTC.

The count of this clonotype is one. The chain recombines TRBV27 with TRBJ2-3; 7 nucleotides match TRBD2. V lost 3 bases, J lost 1 base, and 10 bases stayed unmatched. Germline CDR1 and CDR2: MNHEY and SMNVEV (reference sequence). The CDR3 is made up of 17 amino acids. The CDR3 loop is CASSFTSENLGTDTQYF. DNA of the CDR3: TGTGCCAGCAGTTTTACTAGCGAGAACCTCGGCACAGATACGCAGTATTTT.

This clonotype occurred a few times. This sequence joins TRBV7-9 and TRBJ1-4; D not certain. V was pared by 5 bases and J by 7 bases, with 5 bases between. Germline loops: CDR1 SEHNR, CDR2 FQNEAQ (reference sequence). This CDR3 is 11 amino acids long. Here the CDR3 reads CASSPGEKLFF. The CDR3 nucleotides are TGTGCCAGCAGCCCCGGTGAAAAACTGTTTTTT.

This clonotype was recorded only once. The chain links TRBV20-1 to TRBJ2-7, with unresolved D. V lost 4 bases and J 4 bases, leaving 8 bases between the germline ends. Looked up from germline, CDR1 is DFQATT and CDR2 is SNEGSKA (reference sequence). The CDR3 has 11 residues. CDR3 DNA: TGCAGTGCTAACAGCTATTACGAGCAGTACTTC. Amino acid sequence: CSANSYYEQYF.

This clonotype was recorded a few times. The chain carries TRBV15 and TRBJ2-5; 10 nucleotides match TRBD2. CDR1 and CDR2 (germline): LNHNV, YYDKDF (reference sequence). CDR3 size: 15 residues. With V trimmed by 4 bases and J by 7 bases, 9 bases remained unmatched. The CDR3, as DNA: TGTGCCACCAGCATAGACGGACTAGCGGCAACGACCCAGTACTTC. As protein: CATSIDGLAATTQYF.

The V gene is TRBV15, the J gene TRBJ2-6; D unclear. Germline-derived CDR1 and CDR2 are LNHNV and YYDKDF (reference sequence). With 0 bases removed from V and 0 bases from J, the gap between germline ends came to 9 bases. This CDR3 has 17 residues. CDR3 in DNA: TGTGCCACCAGCAGAGATCGAAGTGGCTCTGGGGCCAACGTCCTGACTTTC. It specifies CATSRDRSGSGANVLTF.